One sample yielded the 27 T cell receptor beta chains listed below, sequenced in a study of beta chain features in type 1 diabetes (dated by TCRdb to between 2018 and 2020). Preparation of the library involved the immunoSEQ multiplex PCR assay. The entire isolated RNA was reverse transcribed using the High Capacity cDNA Reverse Transcription Kit, and thus expressed TCRB transcripts were sequenced. TCRdb obtained this table from immuneACCESS and retained in-frame rearrangements with V and J assigned. These tables miss some clones; where compared with another copy, unresolved V genes account for less than half of the shortfall, and the remainder is unexplained. The sample table lists roughly 380,000 clones, about 18% of them with a count of one. Together, the top ten hold around 0.04% of the sample. The sample was naive CD4+ T cells from blood. The cell subset or site label, read with the paper, signifies: true naive CD4+ T cells. All receptors come from a woman under 30 in good health.

This chain joins TRBV13 and TRBJ2-2; 10 positions agree with TRBD2. The junction had 1 base not matched to a gene; V was cut back by 5 bases and J by 1 base. Per the germline V gene, CDR1 is PRHDT and CDR2 is FYEKMQ (reference sequence). The CDR3 loop spans 15 amino acids. CDR3 amino acids: CASSPSGRNTGELFF. The CDR3 nucleotides read TGTGCCAGCAGCCCTAGCGGGAGGAACACCGGGGAGCTGTTTTTT.

The rearrangement uses TRBV11-1 and TRBJ2-1, with D possibly being TRBD1 (6 bases). This CDR3 contains 13 residues. Trimming pared 10 bases from V and 7 bases from J, leaving 17 bases between. CDR1 and CDR2 (germline): SGHAT, FQDESV (reference sequence). CDR3 sequence (DNA): TGTGCCACCCGGGGACCCCAGGGGAATGAGCAGTTCTTC. It specifies CATRGPQGNEQFF.

The CDR3 sequence: CASSLTGNPIQETQYF. As DNA, the CDR3 is TGTGCCAGCTCATTAACAGGGAACCCTATCCAAGAGACCCAGTACTTC. The chain recombines TRBV18 with TRBJ2-5; perhaps TRBD1 as D (6 bases). The CDR3 is 16 amino acids. V lost 5 bases and J lost 1, with 17 bases in between. The germline V gene has CDR1 KGHSH and CDR2 LQKENI.

This clone was observed a handful of times. The rearrangement uses TRBV4-1 and TRBJ1-5, with 9 nucleotides matching TRBD1. CDR1 MGHRA and CDR2 YSYEKL come from the germline V gene. With V trimmed by 3 bases and J by 7 bases, 7 bases remained unmatched. CDR3 length equals 15 residues. The CDR3 DNA sequence: TGCGCCAGCAGCCAGACAGGGGGATACCAACAGCCCCAGCATTTT. It is translated as CASSQTGGYQQPQHF.

The gene calls are TRBV9 and TRBJ2-5, with unresolved D. Trimming shortened V by 4 bases and J by 2 bases, and 12 bases separated the two germline ends. Germline CDR1 SGDLS, CDR2 YYNGEE. There are 14 residues in the CDR3. The DNA for the CDR3 is TGTGCCAGCAGCCCACTATCGCTGCAAGAGACCCAGTACTTC. This translates into CASSPLSLQETQYF. The full variable domain, rest sourced from reference TRBV9 and TRBJ2-5, is DSGVTQTPKHLITATGQRVTLRCSPRSGDLSVYWYQQSLDQGLQFLIQYYNGEERAKGNILERFSAQQFPDLHSELNLSSLELGDSALYFCASSPLSLQETQYFGPGTRLLVL.

J is TRBJ2-3 and V is TRBV29-1; TRBD1 is a possible D gene (6 bases). Deletions cut 3 bases from V and 1 base from J, with 11 bases between. Per germline, CDR1 SQVTM and CDR2 ANQGSEA. The CDR3 sequence is 14 residues long. CDR3 loop: CSVDQGPGTDTQYF. The CDR3 DNA is TGCAGCGTTGATCAGGGGCCCGGCACAGATACGCAGTATTTT.

The chain has TRBV13 and TRBJ1-1, with D unresolved. V was clipped by 0 bases and J by 7 bases, with 6 bases between them. The CDR3 consists of 12 residues. Germline-derived CDR1 and CDR2 are PRHDT and FYEKMQ (reference sequence). The CDR3 loop reads CASSLGQNEAFF. The CDR3 coding sequence is TGTGCCAGCAGCTTAGGACAGAATGAAGCTTTCTTT.

This clone was seen a few times. The chain combines TRBV5-1 with TRBJ2-1, with a possible D match to TRBD2 (6 bases). V dropped 0 bases and J dropped 6 bases, with 13 bases sitting between them. Germline assignment: CDR1 SGHRS and CDR2 YFSETQ. CDR3 length equals 15 residues. The CDR3 sequence: CASSLAAGRINEQFF. The CDR3 coding sequence is TGCGCCAGCAGCTTGGCGGCAGGGAGGATCAATGAGCAGTTCTTC.

The chain carries TRBV5-1 and TRBJ2-1, with 9 bases matching TRBD2. The germline gives CDR1 SGHRS, CDR2 YFSETQ. Unmatched junction bases numbered 3, after V lost 0 bases and J lost 5 bases. This CDR3 region has 15 residues. The CDR3 reads CASSLVSSGNNEQFF. Written as DNA, the CDR3 is TGCGCCAGCAGCTTGGTGTCTAGCGGGAACAATGAGCAGTTCTTC.

This clone was picked up a small number of times. The chain carries TRBV21-1 and TRBJ1-5; no check of the table's D call, TRBD1, against the DNA was made. TRBV21-1 is annotated as a pseudogene. The CDR3 has 15 residues. CDR3: CANSKEGIWDQPQHF. For the CDR3, the DNA is TGTGCCAACAGCAAAGAGGGGATCTGGGATCAGCCCCAGCATTTT.

This sequence joins TRBV5-6 and TRBJ1-2; no clear D gene. CDR3 length: 15 amino acids. The germline gives CDR1 SGHDT, CDR2 YYEEEE. V lost 1 base to trimming and J lost 0 bases, with 10 bases between them. CDR3 nucleotides: TGTGCCAGCAGCTTGAAGAGTTCCTCTAACTATGGCTACACCTTC. Translating gives CASSLKSSSNYGYTF.

The rearrangement joins TRBV12-5 to TRBJ2-3; D gene ambiguous. V was shortened by 8 bases and J by 10 bases, with 22 bases between the two germline ends. Germline V CDR1 and CDR2: LGHNT, FRNRAP. This CDR3 has 14 residues. The CDR3 DNA is TGTGCTAGTCAGCCGGCCCCTTCGGAGTGGGCGCAGTATTTT. Amino acids: CASQPAPSEWAQYF.

This chain uses TRBV30 with TRBJ1-2; 9 bases agree with TRBD1. The germline V gene has CDR1 GTSNPN and CDR2 SVGIG (reference sequence). The trim removed 3 bases at V and 4 bases at J, leaving 3 bases unmatched. The CDR3 consists of 13 residues. Here the CDR3 reads CAWRQGAGYGYTF. The CDR3 coding sequence is TGTGCCTGGAGACAGGGGGCCGGCTATGGCTACACCTTC.

This clone showed up just a few times. The rearrangement links TRBV5-5 to TRBJ1-2; D is perhaps TRBD1 (6 bases). The germline CDR1 and CDR2 sequences are SGHKS and YYEKEE (reference sequence). This CDR3 contains 13 residues. Trimming took off 2 bases at V and 6 bases at J, with 11 bases between the two ends. DNA for the CDR3: TGTGCCAGCAGCTTTTTACAGGGTGATGGCTACACCTTC. As protein: CASSFLQGDGYTF.

This clone was observed a handful of times. The gene calls are TRBV5-1 and TRBJ2-5; D unclear. The V gene lost 3 bases and the J gene lost 5 bases, with 5 bases spanning the gap. The length of the CDR3 is 11 residues. Germline V gene data show CDR1 as SGHRS and CDR2 as YFSETQ. In nucleotides, the CDR3 is TGCGCCAGCAGCTCCGGGGAGACCCAGTACTTC. Residues: CASSSGETQYF.

The chain recombines TRBV6-6 with TRBJ1-5; D ambiguous. Trimming removed 0 bases at V and 5 bases at J, with 8 bases between. From germline, CDR1 is MNHNY and CDR2 SVGAGI (reference sequence). This CDR3 region has 14 residues. This CDR3 is CASSYSVGYQPQHF. The CDR3 DNA reads as TGTGCCAGCAGTTACTCGGTCGGGTATCAGCCCCAGCATTTT.

This clone was seen a handful of times. The J gene is TRBJ2-6, the V gene TRBV5-1, with 9 bases lining up with TRBD2. Germline V gene lookup returns CDR1 SGHRS and CDR2 YFSETQ. This CDR3 comprises 17 residues. After removal of 5 bases from V and 0 bases from J, the junction contained 6 bases not matched to a gene. CDR3 sequence: CASSWGLAASGANVLTF. The CDR3 region has the DNA TGCGCCAGCAGTTGGGGACTAGCAGCCTCTGGGGCCAACGTCCTGACTTTC.

V and J are TRBV4-1 and TRBJ2-7, with TRBD1 as a possible D gene (5 bases). V was shortened by 4 bases and J by 1 base, with 11 bases between the two germline ends. Per the germline V gene, CDR1 is MGHRA and CDR2 is YSYEKL. This CDR3 spans 14 amino acids. The CDR3 here is CASSPQGGSYEQYF. In DNA form, the CDR3 reads TGCGCCAGCAGCCCTCAGGGCGGATCCTACGAGCAGTACTTC.

A few counts support this clone. The chain is built from TRBV7-2 and TRBJ1-5; D unresolved. Per germline, CDR1 SGHTA and CDR2 FQGNSA. Trimming took off 3 bases at V and 4 bases at J, with 13 bases between the two ends. This CDR3 has 15 residues. The CDR3 bases are TGTGCCAGCAGCTTGGGGAGGGCGGGGAATCAGCCCCAGCATTTT. Amino acids: CASSLGRAGNQPQHF.

Only a few counts were recorded for this clone. The chain recombines TRBV11-1 with TRBJ2-7; D gene uncertain. Trimming took 2 bases from V and 5 from J, leaving 10 bases between them. Germline V gene lookup returns CDR1 SGHAT and CDR2 FQDESV (reference sequence). This CDR3 contains 13 residues. DNA of the CDR3: TGTGCCAGCAGCTTACAGGCCGGTGACGAGCAGTACTTC. It specifies CASSLQAGDEQYF.

The J gene is TRBJ1-2, the V gene TRBV7-2, with D perhaps TRBD1 (6 bases). This CDR3 is 13 amino acids long. Germline V lookup: CDR1 SGHTA, CDR2 FQGNSA. Trimming removed 6 bases from V and 4 bases from J, with 12 bases in between. In nucleotides, the CDR3 is TGTGCCAGCAGGCCACAGGGTAGCTATGGCTACACCTTC. This translates into CASRPQGSYGYTF. Based on the CDR3 plus reference TRBV7-2 and TRBJ1-2, the full variable domain is GAGVSQSPSNKVTEKGKDVELRCDPISGHTALYWYRQSLGQGLEFLIYFQGNSAPDKSGLPSDRFSAERTGGSVSTLTIQRTQQEDSAVYLCASRPQGSYGYTFGSGTRLTVV.

This clone was detected only a few times. The chain employs TRBV15 and TRBJ2-3; 9 bases agree with TRBD2. Losses at the gene ends were 2 bases for V and 4 bases for J; bases not matched to a gene: 13. The CDR3 loop spans 18 amino acids. Looked up from germline, CDR1 is LNHNV and CDR2 is YYDKDF (reference sequence). CDR3 in amino acids: CATSRTAWRGGRADTQYF. The CDR3 region has the DNA TGTGCCACCAGCAGAACCGCTTGGCGGGGGGGCCGCGCAGATACGCAGTATTTT. Together with reference TRBV15 and TRBJ2-3, the CDR3 gives the full variable domain: DAMVIQNPRYQVTQFGKPVTLSCSQTLNHNVMYWYQQKSSQAPKLLFHYYDKDFNNEADTPDNFQSRRPNTSFCFLDIRSPGLGDTAMYLCATSRTAWRGGRADTQYFGPGTRLTVL.

Points on this clone: Other DNA sequences in the same sample also yield this CDR3. The V and J genes are TRBV14 and TRBJ1-1; a possible D gene is TRBD1 (6 bases). This CDR3 region has 13 residues. Germline V lookup: CDR1 SGHDN, CDR2 FVKESK. V lost 4 bases, J lost 5 bases, and 11 bases lay in between. The CDR3 DNA follows: TGTGCCAGCAGCCCCCAAGGGGGTACTGAAGCTTTCTTT. This codes for CASSPQGGTEAFF.

This clone was counted only a few times. The chain is built from TRBV4-1 and TRBJ2-1; 8 nucleotides line up with TRBD2. The CDR3 covers 15 residues. Germline V lookup: CDR1 MGHRA, CDR2 YSYEKL. Trimming removed 1 base from V and 10 bases from J; junction bases left unmatched: 9. CDR3 DNA: TGCGCCAGCAGCCAAGGCGTCGGGGGGGCCCGGGAGCAGTTCTTC. It encodes CASSQGVGGAREQFF.

DNA for the CDR3: TGTGCCAGCTCACCACGACAGGGAAATCAGCCCCAGCATTTT. Its translation is CASSPRQGNQPQHF. The chain couples TRBV18 to TRBJ1-5; 7 nucleotides agree with TRBD1. The CDR3 length is 14 residues. Trimming took 1 base from V and 4 from J; bases not matched to a gene: 1. Germline V CDR1 and CDR2: KGHSH, LQKENI.

A few counts support this clone. This chain uses TRBV7-2 with TRBJ1-2, with 7 positions matching TRBD1. This CDR3 region has 15 residues. Losses at the gene ends were 0 bases for V and 8 bases for J; bases not matched to a gene: 9. Germline loops: CDR1 SGHTA, CDR2 FQGNSA. The CDR3 coding sequence is TGTGCCAGCAGCTTAGCGCTAACAGGGGCAAACGGCTACACCTTC. Translating it yields CASSLALTGANGYTF.

This chain connects TRBV7-9 to TRBJ1-4; D might be TRBD1 (6 bases). CDR3 length: 14 residues. Between the trimmed V and J ends, which lost 0 bases and 8 bases, there was a span of 10 bases. Germline values: CDR1 SEHNR, CDR2 FQNEAQ (reference sequence). The CDR3 loop reads CASSLAQGLEKLFF. CDR3 nucleotides: TGTGCCAGCAGCTTAGCCCAGGGGCTGGAAAAACTGTTTTTT. The full variable domain, rest sourced from reference TRBV7-9 and TRBJ1-4, is DTGVSQNPRHKITKRGQNVTFRCDPISEHNRLYWYRQTLGQGPEFLTYFQNEAQLEKSRLLSDRFSAERPKGSFSTLEIQRTEQGDSAMYLCASSLAQGLEKLFFGSGTQLSVL.